One and the same sample provided the 25 T cell receptor beta chains below, sequenced in a study of cytomegalovirus exposure and HLA in healthy donors. The primer mix had 60 Vbeta and 13 Jbeta primers. Data came from immunoSEQ multiplex PCR; TCRdb stores just in-frame clones and leaves some out. The sample holds approximately 110,000 clones, approximately 66% seen once. Sequencing was performed on PBMCs. The receptors shown here come from a man in his forties or fifties in good health and CMV-seropositive.

DNA for the CDR3: TGTGCCAGCAGTTACTCTAGCGGGAGGACCTACGAGCAGTACTTC. Amino acid sequence: CASSYSSGRTYEQYF. J is TRBJ2-7 and V is TRBV27; 11 nucleotides agree with TRBD2. CDR1 and CDR2 from the germline V gene are MNHEY and SMNVEV (reference sequence). The CDR3 is 15 amino acids. With V trimmed by 4 bases and J by 2 bases, 4 bases remained unmatched.

The chain combines TRBV6-1 with TRBJ2-7, with D perhaps TRBD1 (6 bases). This CDR3 has 13 amino acids. The germline V and J ends were trimmed by 3 bases and 3 bases, with 9 bases remaining between them. CDR1 is MNHNS and CDR2 is SASEGT in the germline V gene. The CDR3 DNA reads as TGTGCCAGCAGTGAGGACAGCCACTACGAGCAGTACTTC. Translated, it gives CASSEDSHYEQYF.

The J gene is TRBJ2-3, the V gene TRBV6-6; 9 nucleotides agree with TRBD2. Germline loops: CDR1 MNHNY, CDR2 SVGAGI (reference sequence). The CDR3 runs 16 residues. The V and J ends lost 0 bases and 4 bases, in that order; junction bases with no gene match: 5. DNA of the CDR3: TGTGCCAGCAGTTACTCGGCGGGAGGGCGGTCAGATACGCAGTATTTT. It codes for CASSYSAGGRSDTQYF.

DNA for the CDR3: TGTGCCGCAGCGGGGGCGAACACCGGGGAGCTGTTTTTT. Protein sequence: CAAAGANTGELFF. The chain employs TRBV10-3 and TRBJ2-2, with 8 bases lining up with TRBD2. The V gene end was trimmed by 11 bases and the J gene end by 0 bases; junction bases not matched to a gene: 2. The CDR3 contains 13 residues. Germline V gene data show CDR1 as ENHRY and CDR2 as SYGVKD.

This clone was counted only a few times. Here the CDR3 reads CAIRGSEGAYEQYF. CDR3 DNA: TGTGCCATCAGGGGGTCGGAGGGGGCTTACGAGCAGTACTTC. This chain links TRBV10-3 with TRBJ2-7; D may be TRBD1 (7 bases). Trimming stripped 6 bases from V and 4 bases from J, with 16 bases between. The CDR3 has 14 residues. In germline, CDR1 is ENHRY, CDR2 SYGVKD.

The J gene is TRBJ1-5, the V gene TRBV7-2; 8 bases agree with TRBD1. The trim removed 3 bases at V and 6 bases at J, leaving 4 bases unmatched. CDR1 SGHTA and CDR2 FQGNSA come from the germline V gene. The CDR3 sequence is 14 residues long. CDR3 sequence (DNA): TGTGCCAGCAGCTTCGGACAGGGCGGTCAGCCCCAGCATTTT. Protein sequence: CASSFGQGGQPQHF.

The rearrangement links TRBV19 to TRBJ2-3, with D possibly being TRBD2 (7 bases). The germline CDR1 and CDR2 sequences are LNHDA and SQIVND (reference sequence). There are 14 residues in the CDR3. V was shortened by 8 bases and J by 6 bases, with 18 bases between the two germline ends. The CDR3 region has the DNA TGTGCCAGTGCCGTACGGGGGGCGTACGATACGCAGTATTTT. Translating it yields CASAVRGAYDTQYF. Complete variable domain (other parts from reference TRBV19 and TRBJ2-3): DGGITQSPKYLFRKEGQNVTLSCEQNLNHDAMYWYRQDPGQGLRLIYYSQIVNDFQKGDIAEGYSVSREKKESFPLTVTSAQKNPTAFYLCASAVRGAYDTQYFGPGTRLTVL.

The rearrangement links TRBV5-1 to TRBJ1-4; TRBD1 is a possible D gene (5 bases). V was trimmed by 0 bases and J by 5 bases, leaving 11 bases between them. Germline CDR1 SGHRS, CDR2 YFSETQ. The CDR3 loop spans 15 amino acids. Here the CDR3 reads CASSLAGDGNEKLFF. The CDR3 nucleotides are TGCGCCAGCAGCTTGGCGGGGGACGGGAATGAAAAACTGTTTTTT. The full variable domain, rest sourced from reference TRBV5-1 and TRBJ1-4, is KAGVTQTPRYLIKTRGQQVTLSCSPISGHRSVSWYQQTPGQGLQFLFEYFSETQRNKGNFPGRFSGRQFSNSRSEMNVSTLELGDSALYLCASSLAGDGNEKLFFGSGTQLSVL.

The V call is TRBV7-9, the J call TRBJ1-1; D remains ambiguous. The CDR3 loop spans 15 amino acids. Trimming removed 3 bases at V and 0 bases at J, with 11 bases between. Germline-derived CDR1 and CDR2 are SEHNR and FQNEAQ (reference sequence). CDR3 sequence reads: CASSFFGGLNTEAFF. As DNA, the CDR3 is TGTGCCAGCAGCTTTTTTGGCGGATTGAACACTGAAGCTTTCTTT.

This clone was seen a few times. The V and J genes are TRBV6-1 and TRBJ1-1; unclear D gene. V gave up 6 bases and J gave up 2 bases, with 10 bases separating them. The germline V gene encodes CDR1 MNHNS and CDR2 SASEGT. The CDR3 spans 13 residues. DNA of the CDR3: TGTGCCAGCAGCCAGGATTTTAACACTGAAGCTTTCTTT. This sequence encodes CASSQDFNTEAFF.

The chain employs TRBV6-5 and TRBJ2-7; D might be TRBD1 (6 bases). The V end was cut by 6 bases, the J end by 6 bases, with 15 bases between. Germline CDR1 and CDR2: MNHEY and SVGAGI. The length of the CDR3 is 13 residues. Written as DNA, the CDR3 is TGTGCCAGCAGCCTACAGGGACACGGCGAGCAGTACTTC. Amino acid sequence: CASSLQGHGEQYF.

The table lists this clone with a few counts. This rearrangement joins TRBV6-1 to TRBJ1-5; weak D call: TRBD1 (6 bases). Looked up from germline, CDR1 is MNHNS and CDR2 is SASEGT. Trimming removed 4 bases at V and 0 bases at J, with 16 bases between. CDR3 length: 17 amino acids. The CDR3 nucleotides are TGTGCCAGCAGTGCATCTAGACAGGTTCTTAGCAATCAGCCCCAGCATTTT. This encodes CASSASRQVLSNQPQHF.

CDR3 sequence reads: CASRQHTLNTEAFF. The CDR3 DNA follows: TGTGCCAGCAGACAGCACACCTTGAACACTGAAGCTTTCTTT. The J gene is TRBJ1-1, the V gene TRBV6-4; no clear D. The CDR3 totals 14 residues. CDR1 MRHNA and CDR2 SNTAGT come from the germline V gene. V lost 6 bases and J 0 bases, leaving 11 bases between the germline ends.

The chain joins TRBV11-2 to TRBJ2-7, with D perhaps matching TRBD1 (5 bases). Trimming stripped 3 bases from V and 2 bases from J, with 14 bases between. The CDR3 covers 15 residues. Germline loops: CDR1 SGHAT, CDR2 FQNNGV. DNA of the CDR3: TGTGCCAGCAGCTTCCAGGGCAATGATGCCTACGAGCAGTACTTC. It is translated as CASSFQGNDAYEQYF.

The chain links TRBV30 to TRBJ2-3; TRBD2 matches at 14 bases. V lost 5 bases to trimming and J lost 3 bases; unmatched junction nucleotides: 1. From germline, CDR1 is GTSNPN and CDR2 SVGIG (reference sequence). This CDR3 is 14 amino acids long. CDR3 bases: TGTGCCTGGTGGACTAGCGGGAGGACAGATACGCAGTATTTT. Translating it yields CAWWTSGRTDTQYF.

The chain links TRBV28 to TRBJ1-1; possibly TRBD1 for D (5 bases). The CDR3 contains 15 residues. Trimming shortened V by 4 bases and J by 10 bases, and 22 bases separated the two germline ends. The germline CDR1 and CDR2 sequences are MDHEN and SYDVKM. The CDR3 is CASSSQGSLRGVAFF. The DNA for the CDR3 is TGTGCCAGCAGTTCGCAGGGCAGCCTGCGGGGGGTAGCTTTCTTT.

The genes are TRBV28 and TRBJ1-2, with a weak D call TRBD1 (5 bases). Germline V lookup: CDR1 MDHEN, CDR2 SYDVKM. V dropped 10 bases and J dropped 7 bases, with 22 bases sitting between them. This CDR3 spans 14 amino acids. The CDR3: CATLRPGSTGGYTF. The CDR3 coding sequence is TGTGCCACCCTCCGCCCGGGCAGCACAGGTGGCTACACCTTC.

The chain uses TRBV4-1 and TRBJ2-1; TRBD1 aligns across 7 bases. Trimming cost V 0 bases and J 7 bases; bases outside gene matches: 3. Germline CDR1 reads MGHRA; CDR2 reads YSYEKL. The CDR3 extends over 14 amino acids. This CDR3 is CASSQDVTGNEQFF. CDR3 DNA: TGCGCCAGCAGCCAAGACGTGACAGGGAATGAGCAGTTCTTC.

The V and J genes are TRBV6-1 and TRBJ2-7, with 9 bases matching TRBD1. Germline-derived CDR1 and CDR2 are MNHNS and SASEGT. This CDR3 is built from 13 residues. Trimming removed 4 bases from V and 6 bases from J; junction bases left unmatched: 4. The CDR3 DNA reads TGTGCCAGCAGTGTTGACAGGGGGGCCGAGCAGTACTTC. Translation: CASSVDRGAEQYF.

The chain is built from TRBV4-1 and TRBJ2-3; tentative D call: TRBD1 (5 bases). V lost 1 base, J lost 5 bases, and 16 bases lay in between. The germline gives CDR1 MGHRA, CDR2 YSYEKL. The CDR3 spans 16 residues. The CDR3 is CASSQVRAGLGDTQYF. DNA of the CDR3: TGCGCCAGCAGCCAAGTGAGAGCAGGGCTGGGAGATACGCAGTATTTT.

The V gene is TRBV11-1, the J gene TRBJ2-3; no reliable D call. The CDR3 extends over 13 amino acids. Trimming stripped 3 bases from V and 2 bases from J, with 6 bases between. Germline CDR1 reads SGHAT; CDR2 reads FQDESV (reference sequence). The CDR3 DNA follows: TGTGCCAGCAGCTTTACTATCACAGATACGCAGTATTTT. Translated: CASSFTITDTQYF.

In this sample, this clone turned up once. V usage is TRBV5-4 and J usage is TRBJ2-7; D unresolved. V was cut by 1 base and J by 2 bases, with 10 bases left in between. Germline CDR1 reads SGHNT; CDR2 reads YYREEE (reference sequence). This CDR3 comprises 14 residues. In DNA form, the CDR3 reads TGTGCCAGCAGCTTGTTGGCCATCACCTACGAGCAGTACTTC. The encoded protein is CASSLLAITYEQYF.

This sequence joins TRBV4-3 and TRBJ1-2; D is uncertain. The V end was cut by 0 bases, the J end by 3 bases, with 11 bases between. The germline CDR1 and CDR2 sequences are LGHNA and YSLEER. The CDR3 consists of 15 residues. The CDR3 here is CASSQDLATYYGYTF. The CDR3, as DNA: TGCGCCAGCAGCCAAGATCTGGCCACCTACTATGGCTACACCTTC.

The chain links TRBV28 to TRBJ1-2; 7 bases are shared with TRBD1. CDR1 is MDHEN and CDR2 is SYDVKM in the germline V gene. J gave up 2 bases and V 1 base, and 4 bases lay outside the gene matches. This CDR3 contains 15 residues. CDR3 coding DNA: TGTGCCAGCAGTTTATTGACAGGGACAAACTATGGCTACACCTTC. Its protein product is CASSLLTGTNYGYTF.

This chain connects TRBV7-2 to TRBJ1-5; D gene unclear. Germline CDR1 and CDR2: SGHTA and FQGNSA. The CDR3 length is 14 residues. V gave up 1 base and J gave up 2 bases, with 6 bases separating them. The CDR3 nucleotides read TGTGCCAGCAGCTTAGGGCGGGGCAATCAGCCCCAGCATTTT. The encoded protein is CASSLGRGNQPQHF. Full variable domain (rest looked up from reference TRBV7-2 and TRBJ1-5): GAGVSQSPSNKVTEKGKDVELRCDPISGHTALYWYRQSLGQGLEFLIYFQGNSAPDKSGLPSDRFSAERTGGSVSTLTIQRTQQEDSAVYLCASSLGRGNQPQHFGDGTRLSIL.